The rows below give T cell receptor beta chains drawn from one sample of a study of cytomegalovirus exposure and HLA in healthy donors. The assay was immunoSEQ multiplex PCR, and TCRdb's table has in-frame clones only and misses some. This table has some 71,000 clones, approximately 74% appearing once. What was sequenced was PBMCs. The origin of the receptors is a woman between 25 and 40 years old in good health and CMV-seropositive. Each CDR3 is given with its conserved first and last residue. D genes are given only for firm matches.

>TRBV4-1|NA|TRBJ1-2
CASSQDPTGRYGYTF
TGCGCCAGCAGCCAAGATCCGACAGGCCGGTATGGCTACACCTTC
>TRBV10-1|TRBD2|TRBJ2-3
CASSGHSGSPDTQYF
TGCGCCAGCAGTGGCCATAGCGGGAGCCCAGATACGCAGTATTTT
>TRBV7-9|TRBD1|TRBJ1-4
CASGGQGKEKLFF
TGTGCCAGCGGGGGACAGGGAAAAGAAAAACTGTTTTTT
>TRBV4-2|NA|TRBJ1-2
CASSQGDSNYGYTF
TGTGCCAGCAGCCAAGGGGACTCTAACTATGGCTACACCTTC
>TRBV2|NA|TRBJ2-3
CASSVGSGPTDTQYF
TGTGCCAGCAGCGTCGGGAGCGGTCCCACAGATACGCAGTATTTT
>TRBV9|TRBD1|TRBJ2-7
CASSVTGVEGEQYF
TGTGCCAGCAGCGTGACAGGGGTAGAGGGCGAGCAGTACTTC
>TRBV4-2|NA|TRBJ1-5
CASSVSPGEPQHF
TGTGCCAGCAGCGTCAGCCCGGGGGAGCCCCAGCATTTT
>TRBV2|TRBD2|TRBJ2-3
CASSGSGRAADTQYF
TGTGCCAGCAGTGGGAGCGGGAGGGCGGCAGATACGCAGTATTTT
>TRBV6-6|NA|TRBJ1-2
CASRSGDIQGGGYTF
TGTGCCAGCAGGTCCGGGGACATACAGGGCGGTGGCTACACCTTC
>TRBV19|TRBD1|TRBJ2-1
CASSMTGGYNEQFF
TGTGCCAGTAGTATGACAGGGGGGTACAATGAGCAGTTCTTC
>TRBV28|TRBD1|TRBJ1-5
CASTQGGQPQHF
TGTGCCAGCACCCAGGGGGGTCAGCCCCAGCATTTT
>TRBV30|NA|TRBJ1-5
CAWSVTNNQPQHF
TGTGCCTGGAGTGTAACTAACAATCAGCCCCAGCATTTT
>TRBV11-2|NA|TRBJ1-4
CASSFRATNEKLFF
TGTGCCAGCAGCTTTCGGGCAACTAATGAAAAACTGTTTTTT
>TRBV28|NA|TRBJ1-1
CASSSSAAPNTEAFF
TGTGCCAGCAGTTCCTCCGCGGCACCTAACACTGAAGCTTTCTTT
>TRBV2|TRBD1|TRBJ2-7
CASSERDRGTTYEQYF
TGTGCCAGCAGTGAGAGGGACAGGGGGACTACCTACGAGCAGTACTTC
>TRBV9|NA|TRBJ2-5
CASSSGRVETQYF
TGTGCCAGCAGCTCCGGGAGAGTGGAGACCCAGTACTTC
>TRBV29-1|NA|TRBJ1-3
CSVGLNTGWGNTIYF
TGCAGCGTCGGATTAAACACAGGGTGGGGAAACACCATATATTTT
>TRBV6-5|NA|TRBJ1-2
CASSRTLIYGYTF
TGTGCCAGCAGCCGGACACTAATCTATGGCTACACCTTC
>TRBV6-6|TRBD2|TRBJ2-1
CATTSARSYNEQFF
TGTGCCACCACTAGCGCGCGCTCCTACAATGAGCAGTTCTTC
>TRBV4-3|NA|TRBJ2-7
CASSQDRVRREQYF
TGCGCCAGCAGCCAGGACAGAGTGAGACGCGAGCAGTACTTC
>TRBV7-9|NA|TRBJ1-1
CASSFLGGWAFF
TGTGCCAGCAGCTTTCTGGGGGGATGGGCTTTCTTT
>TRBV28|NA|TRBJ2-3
CASSYSRRADTQYF
TGTGCCAGCAGCTACTCCAGGAGGGCAGATACGCAGTATTTT
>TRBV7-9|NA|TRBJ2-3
CASSTGSTSDTQYF
TGTGCCAGCAGCACCGGGAGCACCTCAGATACGCAGTATTTT